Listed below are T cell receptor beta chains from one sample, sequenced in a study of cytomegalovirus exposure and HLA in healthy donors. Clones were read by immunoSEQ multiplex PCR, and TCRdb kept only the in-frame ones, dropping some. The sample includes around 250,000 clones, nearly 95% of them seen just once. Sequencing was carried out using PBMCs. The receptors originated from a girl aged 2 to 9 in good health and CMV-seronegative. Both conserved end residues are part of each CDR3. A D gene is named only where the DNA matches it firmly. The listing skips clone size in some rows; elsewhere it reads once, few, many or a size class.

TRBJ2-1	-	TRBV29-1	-	TGCAGCGGGACTCCGATAGGCGATGAGCAGTTCTTC	CSGTPIGDEQFF
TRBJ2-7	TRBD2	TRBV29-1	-	TGCAGCGTTGAGACGGGGGGGTCCTACGAGCAGTACTTC	CSVETGGSYEQYF
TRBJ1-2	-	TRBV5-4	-	TGTGCCAGCAGCTTGGAGGGGAACTATGGCTACACCTTC	CASSLEGNYGYTF
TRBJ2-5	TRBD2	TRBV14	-	TGTGCCAGCAGCCGTCCCCCACGGGAGGGTGAAGAGACCCAGTACTTC	CASSRPPREGEETQYF
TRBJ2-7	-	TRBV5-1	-	TGCGCCAGCAGCCTAAACGTCAGGGACGAGCAGTACTTC	CASSLNVRDEQYF
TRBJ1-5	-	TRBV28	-	TGTGCCAGCAGTCCACCGGGCCCCCCGGGACAGCCCCAGCATTTT	CASSPPGPPGQPQHF
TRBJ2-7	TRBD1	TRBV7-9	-	TGTTCCAGCAGAACACAGGGGACCGACGAGCAGTACTTC	CSSRTQGTDEQYF
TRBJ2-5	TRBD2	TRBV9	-	TGTGCCAGCAGCGATCAACAGCTAGCGGGAGGTCGGGAGACCCAGTACTTC	CASSDQQLAGGRETQYF
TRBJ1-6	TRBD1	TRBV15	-	TGTGCCACCAGCCGACTGACAGGGTTTTCACCCCTCCACTTT	CATSRLTGFSPLHF
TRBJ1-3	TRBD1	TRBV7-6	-	TGTGCCAGCAGCCGACAGGGGGCGGCTGGAAACACCATATATTTT	CASSRQGAAGNTIYF
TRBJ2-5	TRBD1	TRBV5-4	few	TGTGCCAGCAGCTTAAGACAGGGCCTAGGGGGGACCCAGTACTTC	CASSLRQGLGGTQYF
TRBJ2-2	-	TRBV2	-	TGTGCCAGCAGTTTCCAACTACCGGGACAAAGGACCGGGGAGCTGTTTTTT	CASSFQLPGQRTGELFF
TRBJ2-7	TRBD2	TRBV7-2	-	TGTGCCAGCAGCTTCGGGACTAGCGGGAGTTACGAGCAGTACTTC	CASSFGTSGSYEQYF
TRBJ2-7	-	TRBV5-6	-	TGTGCCAGCAGCAGTGACAGGTTCTACGAGCAGTACTTC	CASSSDRFYEQYF
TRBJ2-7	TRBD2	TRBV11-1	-	TGTGCCAGCAGCTTAGAATCTAGCGGGGGTAATCACGAGCAGTACTTC	CASSLESSGGNHEQYF
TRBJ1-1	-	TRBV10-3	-	TGTGCCATCAGTGACAGGGGTAGGAACACTGAAGCTTTCTTT	CAISDRGRNTEAFF